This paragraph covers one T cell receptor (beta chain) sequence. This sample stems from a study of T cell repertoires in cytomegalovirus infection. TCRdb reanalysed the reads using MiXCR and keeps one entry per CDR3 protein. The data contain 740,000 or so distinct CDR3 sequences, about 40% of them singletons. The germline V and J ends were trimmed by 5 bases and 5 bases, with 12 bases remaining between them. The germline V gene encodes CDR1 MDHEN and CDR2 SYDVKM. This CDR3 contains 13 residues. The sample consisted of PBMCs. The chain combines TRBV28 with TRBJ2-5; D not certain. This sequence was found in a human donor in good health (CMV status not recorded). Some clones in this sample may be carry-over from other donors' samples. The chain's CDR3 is CASSRGGVETQYF. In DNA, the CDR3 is TGTGCCAGCAGTAGAGGTGGCGTGGAGACCCAGTACTTC.